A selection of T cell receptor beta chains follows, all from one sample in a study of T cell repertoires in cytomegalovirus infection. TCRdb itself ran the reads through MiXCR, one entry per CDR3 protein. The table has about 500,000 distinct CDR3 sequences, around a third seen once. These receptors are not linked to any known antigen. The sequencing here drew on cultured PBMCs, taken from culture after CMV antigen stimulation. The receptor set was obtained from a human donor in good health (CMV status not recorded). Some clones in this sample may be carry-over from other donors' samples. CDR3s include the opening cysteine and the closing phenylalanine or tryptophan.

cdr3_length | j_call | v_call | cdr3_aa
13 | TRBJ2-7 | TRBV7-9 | CASSVPGVYEQYF
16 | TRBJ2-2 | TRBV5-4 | CASSLLNPGGTGELFF
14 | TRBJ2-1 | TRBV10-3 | CAISAGLAYNEQFF
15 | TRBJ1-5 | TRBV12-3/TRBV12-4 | CASSFRREIGQPQHF
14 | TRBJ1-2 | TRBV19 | CASSIPLRNYGYTF
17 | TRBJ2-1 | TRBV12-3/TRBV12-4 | CASSVPGLAGVGNEQFF
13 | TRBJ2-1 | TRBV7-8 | CASSLDRTGKGFF
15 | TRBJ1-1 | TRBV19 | CASSIVSGMNTEAFF
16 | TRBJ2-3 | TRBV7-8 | CASSLGGRTPWDTQYF
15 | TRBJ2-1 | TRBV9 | CASSVALAGLNEQFF
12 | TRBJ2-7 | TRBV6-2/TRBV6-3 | CASSNLGHEQYF
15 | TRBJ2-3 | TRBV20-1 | CSARRMRSLTDTQYF
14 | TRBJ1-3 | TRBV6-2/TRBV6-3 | CASLNGAQGNTIYF
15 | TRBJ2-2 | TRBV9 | CASSVEGRGTGELFF
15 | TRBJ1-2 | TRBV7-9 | CASSLGRGPGSGYTF
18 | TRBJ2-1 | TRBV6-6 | CASSLRQAVGSSYNEQFF
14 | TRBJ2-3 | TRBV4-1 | CASRKSGETDTQYF
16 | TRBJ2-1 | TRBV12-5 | CASGLRTGGGYNEQFF
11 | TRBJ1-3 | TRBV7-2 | CASSSRNTIYF
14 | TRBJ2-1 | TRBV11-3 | CASSFRPDGDEQFF
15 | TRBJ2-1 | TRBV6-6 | CASRRLAGGDNEQFF
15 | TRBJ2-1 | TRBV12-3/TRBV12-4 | CASSLGRGAANEQFF
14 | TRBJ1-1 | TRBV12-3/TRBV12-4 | CASSPRQGMPEAFF
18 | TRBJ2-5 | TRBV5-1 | CASSPDFQHGPQLETQYF
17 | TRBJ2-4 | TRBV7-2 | CASRSRVGGGAKNIQYF
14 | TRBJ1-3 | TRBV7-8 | CASSLLVSGNTIYF
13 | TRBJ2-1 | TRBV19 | CASSRDWGNEQFF
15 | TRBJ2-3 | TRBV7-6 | CASSRGAGGSDTQYF
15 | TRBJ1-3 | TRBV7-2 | CASSKTASSGNTIYF
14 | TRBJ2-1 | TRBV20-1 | CSAGSAITYNEQFF
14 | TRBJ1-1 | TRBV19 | CASRAWATNTEAFF
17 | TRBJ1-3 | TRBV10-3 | CAISETLQSDPGNTIYF
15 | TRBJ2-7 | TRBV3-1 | CASSRPLAGMYEQYF
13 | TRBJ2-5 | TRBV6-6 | CASSEDWVETQYF
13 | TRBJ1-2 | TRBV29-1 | CSVHNRANYGYTF
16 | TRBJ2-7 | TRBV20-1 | CSARLAGGARAHEQYF
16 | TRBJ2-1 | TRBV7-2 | CASSGGLAGGTSEQFF
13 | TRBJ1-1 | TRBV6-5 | CASSSASSRGFFF
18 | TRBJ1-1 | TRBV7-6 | CASSSYTSGHAPNTEAFF
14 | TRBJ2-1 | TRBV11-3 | CASSLWRDSSEQFF
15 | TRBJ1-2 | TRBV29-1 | CSVEDGQPPNYGYTF
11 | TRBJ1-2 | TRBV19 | CASRRQYGYTF
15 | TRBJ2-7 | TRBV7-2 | CASSFGRAVFYEQYF
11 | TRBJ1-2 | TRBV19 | CASSIKRGYTF
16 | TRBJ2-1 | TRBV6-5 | CASSYAGLAGGDEQFF
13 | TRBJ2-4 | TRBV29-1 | CSVAAGIENIQYF
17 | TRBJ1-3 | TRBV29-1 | CSVALYRTASSGNTIYF
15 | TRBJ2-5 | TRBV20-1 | CSASVTSGRQETQYF
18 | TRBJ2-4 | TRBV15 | CATSRDPPGQLAKNIQYF
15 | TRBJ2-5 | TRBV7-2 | CASSPTLMLQETQYF
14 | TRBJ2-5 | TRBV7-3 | CASSLVGLGETQYF
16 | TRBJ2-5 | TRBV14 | CASSQVRSAALETQYF
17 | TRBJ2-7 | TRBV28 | CASSPGTSATTSWEQYF
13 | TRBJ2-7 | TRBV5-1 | CASSLSPRYEQYF